This TCR beta chain was sequenced in a study of blood T cell repertoires in COVID-19. As for the study in general: Specimens from acute and convalescent COVID-19 originated in the United States, Italy and Spain. In each case, the material was cDNA or gDNA derived from T cells, B-cell-depleted T cells, or PBMCs.

The CDR3 length is 15 residues. CDR1 is SGHVS, CDR2 FQNEAQ, per germline. V was shortened by 5 bases and J by 3 bases, with 15 bases between the two germline ends. Original analysis: Counts of nucleated cells, estimated from reference gene primer amplification, were obtained. Libraries were prepared by immunoSEQ multiplex PCR; TCRdb keeps only in-frame clonotypes and omits some of them. The V and J calls and clone size were taken over from that table, and D and trimming were inferred from the DNA. The sample yields 65,000 to 90,000 clones, approximately 86% seen once. The rearrangement uses TRBV7-8 and TRBJ2-3; the D gene is possibly TRBD1 (5 bases). The sample was peripheral blood. This TCR came from a woman at least 80 years old with acute or convalescent COVID-19. The CDR3 bases are TGTGCCAGCAGCGCTCAGGGTAGAGGAACAGATACGCAGTATTTT. The encoded protein is CASSAQGRGTDTQYF.